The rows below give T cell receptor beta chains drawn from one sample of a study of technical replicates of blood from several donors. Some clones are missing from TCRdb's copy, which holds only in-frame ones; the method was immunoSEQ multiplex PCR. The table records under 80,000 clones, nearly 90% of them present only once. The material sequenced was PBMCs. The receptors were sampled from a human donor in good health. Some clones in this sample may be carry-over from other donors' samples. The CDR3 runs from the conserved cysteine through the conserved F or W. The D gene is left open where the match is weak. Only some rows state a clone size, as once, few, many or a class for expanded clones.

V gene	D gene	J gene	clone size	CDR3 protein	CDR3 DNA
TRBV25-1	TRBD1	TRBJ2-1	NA	CASRIQGAGGNEQFF	TGTGCCAGCAGGATACAGGGGGCAGGGGGCAATGAGCAGTTCTTC
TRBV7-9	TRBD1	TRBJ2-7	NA	CASSQPLDRGEQYF	TGTGCCAGCAGCCAACCCCTGGACAGGGGCGAGCAGTACTTC
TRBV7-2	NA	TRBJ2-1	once	CASSRGSYNEQFF	TGTGCCAGCAGCAGGGGCTCCTACAATGAGCAGTTCTTC
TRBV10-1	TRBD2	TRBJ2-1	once	CASSEWGTSGRGGEQFF	TGCGCCAGCAGTGAGTGGGGGACTAGCGGGAGGGGGGGTGAGCAGTTCTTC
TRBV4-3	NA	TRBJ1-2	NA	CASSPLGQSPNYGYTF	TGCGCCAGCAGCCCTTTAGGACAGTCCCCTAACTATGGCTACACCTTC
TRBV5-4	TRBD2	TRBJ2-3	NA	CASTGTRTKDTQYF	TGTGCCAGTACGGGGACTAGAACAAAGGATACGCAGTATTTT
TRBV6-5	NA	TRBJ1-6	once	CASSYQTGELPLHF	TGTGCCAGCAGTTACCAGACGGGAGAGCTGCCCCTCCACTTT
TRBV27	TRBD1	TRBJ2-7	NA	CASSRWDSLYEQYF	TGTGCCAGCAGTCGGTGGGACAGTCTCTACGAGCAGTACTTC
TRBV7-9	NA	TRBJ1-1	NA	CASSLAREVTKAFF	TGTGCCAGCAGCTTAGCGCGGGAGGTAACTAAAGCTTTCTTT
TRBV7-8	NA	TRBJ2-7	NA	CASSRPGLQSYEQYF	TGTGCCAGCAGCAGACCGGGACTCCAATCCTACGAGCAGTACTTC
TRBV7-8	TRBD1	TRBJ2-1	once	CASSLAHPGGNEQFF	TGTGCCAGCAGCTTAGCCCACCCAGGGGGCAATGAGCAGTTCTTC
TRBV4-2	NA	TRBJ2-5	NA	CASSPLTQYF	TGTGCCAGCAGCCCTTTGACCCAGTACTTC
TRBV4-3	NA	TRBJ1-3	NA	CASSQGLGRDSGNTIYF	TGCGCCAGCAGCCAAGGGTTGGGGCGGGACTCTGGAAACACCATATATTTT